This T cell receptor beta chain is drawn from a study of T-cell reconstitution after alpha-beta-depleted transplantation in children. This CDR3 has 15 residues. Looked up from germline, CDR1 is SGDLS and CDR2 is YYNGEE. V dropped 3 bases and J dropped 4; count of bases not matched to a gene: 7. With regard to this clonotype: Its antigen is not known.

Unique molecular identifiers featured in how the TCRbeta library was prepared. TCRdb independently ran MiXCR on the PCR reads; one entry per CDR3 protein. The data show some 350,000 distinct CDR3 sequences, under 20% seen once. Study observations and caveats: Certain patients had high TCRbeta diversity at day 60, and it came from recipient T cells and thymic progenitors that survived. In patients about two months after transplant, alpha-beta T cells reportedly arose from several hundred expanded graft clones. Diversity and T-cell counts at one year after transplant derived mostly from new T cells.

Sequences were derived from PBMCs, mostly from graft donor cells, sampled 360 days after TCRalphabeta/CD19-depleted stem cell transplant. V is TRBV9 and J is TRBJ2-7, with 10 bases matching TRBD2. The sequence was obtained from a male patient aged 2-9 years who had a stem cell transplant for acute lymphoblastic leukemia, so the T cells may come from the graft donor. The CDR3 nucleotides read TGTGCCAGCAGCGAGGGAGCGGGAGGGCCATACGAGCAGTACTTC. Protein sequence: CASSEGAGGPYEQYF.